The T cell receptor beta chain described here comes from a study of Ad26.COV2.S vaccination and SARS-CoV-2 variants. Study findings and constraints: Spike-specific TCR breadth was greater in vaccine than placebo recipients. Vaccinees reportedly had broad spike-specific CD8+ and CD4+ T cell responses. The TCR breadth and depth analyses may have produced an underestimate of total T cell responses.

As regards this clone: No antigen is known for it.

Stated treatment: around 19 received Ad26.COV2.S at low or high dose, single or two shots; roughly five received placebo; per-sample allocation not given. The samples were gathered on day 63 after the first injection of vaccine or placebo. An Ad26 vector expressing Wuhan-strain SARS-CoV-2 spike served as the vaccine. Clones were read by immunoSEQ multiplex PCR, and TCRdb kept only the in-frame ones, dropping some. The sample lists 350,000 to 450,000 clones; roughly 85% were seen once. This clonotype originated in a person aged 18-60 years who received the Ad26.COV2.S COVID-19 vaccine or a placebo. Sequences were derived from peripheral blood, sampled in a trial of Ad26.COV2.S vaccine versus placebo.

The CDR3 region is CASSLNGGTDTQYF. Written as DNA, the CDR3 is TGTGCCAGCAGCTTAAACGGGGGCACAGATACGCAGTATTTT. The chain joins TRBV7-7 to TRBJ2-3; tentatively, D is TRBD2 (5 bases). V gave up 2 bases and J gave up 1 base, with 7 bases separating them. The length of the CDR3 is 14 residues. Germline V gives CDR1 SSHAT, CDR2 FNYEAQ (reference sequence).